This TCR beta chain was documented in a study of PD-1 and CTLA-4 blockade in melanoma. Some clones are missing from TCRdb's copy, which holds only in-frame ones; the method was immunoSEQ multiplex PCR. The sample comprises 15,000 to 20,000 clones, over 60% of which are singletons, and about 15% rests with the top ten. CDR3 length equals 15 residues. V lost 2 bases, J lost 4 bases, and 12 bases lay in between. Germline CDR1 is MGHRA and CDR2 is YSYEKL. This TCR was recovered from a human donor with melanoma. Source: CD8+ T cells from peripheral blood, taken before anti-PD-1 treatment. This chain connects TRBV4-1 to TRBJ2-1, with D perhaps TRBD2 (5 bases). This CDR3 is CASSQREGLYNEQFF. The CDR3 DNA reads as TGCGCCAGCAGCCAACGGGAAGGGCTTTACAATGAGCAGTTCTTC.